This T cell receptor (beta chain) came from a study of shared clonotypes between healthy human individuals. In the naive CD8 group, cells lacked CD45RO and were positively selected for CCR7, so terminally differentiated effector memory CD45RA+ cells were left out. Libraries were prepared by immunoSEQ multiplex PCR; TCRdb keeps only in-frame clonotypes and omits some of them. The sample has roughly 2.1 million clones, roughly 91% seen once. In the case of this clone: One end of the junction does not line up with germline, which may come from a read error.

The CDR3 extends over 15 amino acids. Looked up from germline, CDR1 is SEHNR and CDR2 is FQNEAQ (reference sequence). Material for sequencing was naive CD8+ T cells from PBMCs. The clonotype comes from a young man in good health. Some clones in this sample may be carry-over from other donors' samples. This chain connects TRBV7-9 to TRBJ1-1, with D unresolved. The CDR3 is CAGSLQEAANTEAFF. The CDR3 DNA follows: TGTGCCGGCAGCTTACAAGAGGCGGCGAACACTGAAGCTTTCTTT.